This T cell receptor (beta chain) was found in a study of T-cell memory formation after mild COVID-19. The V gene end was trimmed by 5 bases and the J gene end by 0 bases; junction bases not matched to a gene: 16. The germline V gene has CDR1 SGHVS and CDR2 FNYEAQ. This CDR3 is 19 amino acids long. This clonotype appeared a few times. TCRdb itself ran the 5' RACE reads through MiXCR, one entry per CDR3 protein. The repertoire holds about 350,000 distinct CDR3 sequences, with around 13% as singletons. This TCR derives from a man aged 18 to 30 who had mild COVID-19 (a few samples of this study predate the infection). Cell type and time point are not known. Sequencing was carried out using PBMCs or a T cell subset sorted from them (not recorded which). The chain joins TRBV7-6 to TRBJ1-3, with TRBD1 matching 7 bases. This CDR3 is CASSRDSGLHPVSGNTIYF. The CDR3 DNA reads TGTGCCAGCAGCCGGGACAGCGGCCTTCACCCGGTCTCTGGAAACACCATATATTTT.